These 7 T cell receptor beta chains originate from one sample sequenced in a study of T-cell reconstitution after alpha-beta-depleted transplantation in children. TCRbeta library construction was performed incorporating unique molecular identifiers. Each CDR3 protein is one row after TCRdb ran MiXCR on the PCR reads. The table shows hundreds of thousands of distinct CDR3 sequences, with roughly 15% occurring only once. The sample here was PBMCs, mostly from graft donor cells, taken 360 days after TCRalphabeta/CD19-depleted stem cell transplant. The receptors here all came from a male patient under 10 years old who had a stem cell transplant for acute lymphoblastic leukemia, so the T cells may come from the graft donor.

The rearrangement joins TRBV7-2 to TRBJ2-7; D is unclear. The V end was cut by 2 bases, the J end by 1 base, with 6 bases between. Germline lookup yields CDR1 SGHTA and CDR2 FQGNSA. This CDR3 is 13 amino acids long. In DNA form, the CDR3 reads TGTGCCAGCAGCTTAAGCGAGTCCTACGAGCAGTACTTC. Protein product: CASSLSESYEQYF.

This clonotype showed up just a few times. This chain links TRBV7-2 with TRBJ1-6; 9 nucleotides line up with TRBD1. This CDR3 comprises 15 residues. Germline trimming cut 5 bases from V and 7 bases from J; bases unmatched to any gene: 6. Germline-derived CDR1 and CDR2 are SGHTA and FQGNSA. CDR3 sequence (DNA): TGTGCCAGCAGCGGATGGACAGGGGAGAATTCACCCCTCCACTTT. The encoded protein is CASSGWTGENSPLHF.

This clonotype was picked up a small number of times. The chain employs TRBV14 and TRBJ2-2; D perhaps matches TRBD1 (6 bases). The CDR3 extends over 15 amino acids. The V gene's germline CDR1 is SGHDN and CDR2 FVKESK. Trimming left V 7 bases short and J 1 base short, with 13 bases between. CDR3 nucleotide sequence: TGTGCCAGCAAATCCGGGACAAAGAACACCGGGGAGCTGTTTTTT. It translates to CASKSGTKNTGELFF.

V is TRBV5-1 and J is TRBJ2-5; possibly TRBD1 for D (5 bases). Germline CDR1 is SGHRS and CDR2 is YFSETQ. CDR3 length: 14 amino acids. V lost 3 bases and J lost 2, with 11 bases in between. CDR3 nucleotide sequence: TGCGCCAGCAGCTCAGGGTTTCGTCAAGAGACCCAGTACTTC. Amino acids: CASSSGFRQETQYF.

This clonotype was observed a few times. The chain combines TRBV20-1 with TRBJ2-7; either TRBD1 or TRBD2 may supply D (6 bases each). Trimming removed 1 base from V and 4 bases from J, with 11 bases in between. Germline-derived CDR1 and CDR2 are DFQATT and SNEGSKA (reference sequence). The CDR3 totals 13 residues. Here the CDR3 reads CSARVGGQYEQYF. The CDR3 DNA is TGCAGTGCTAGAGTCGGGGGACAATACGAGCAGTACTTC.

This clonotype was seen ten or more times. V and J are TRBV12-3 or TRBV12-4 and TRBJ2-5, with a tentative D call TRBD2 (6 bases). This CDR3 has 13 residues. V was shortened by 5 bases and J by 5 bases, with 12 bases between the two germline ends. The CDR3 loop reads CASSAGSAETQYF. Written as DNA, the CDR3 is TGTGCCAGCAGTGCCGGGAGTGCGGAGACCCAGTACTTC.

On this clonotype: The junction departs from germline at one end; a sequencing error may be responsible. The CDR3 here is CACSFYSTPRSGTDTQYF. The CDR3 coding sequence is TGTGCCTGCAGTTTTTACTCGACGCCCCGTTCGGGCACAGATACGCAGTATTTT. This sequence joins TRBV12-3 or TRBV12-4 and TRBJ2-3; D is unclear. This CDR3 has 18 residues.